A selection of T cell receptor beta chains follows, all from one sample in a study of CD8+ T cells in alopecia areata. Profiling relied on immunoSEQ multiplex PCR, and the TCRdb table lists in-frame clones only, not all of them. This repertoire shows 200,000 to 250,000 clones, more than 45% found once; its top ten account for about 1.6%. The source material was CD4+ T cells sorted from blood, sampled at week 4, from a patient treated with tofacitinib. The receptors derive from a human donor with alopecia areata. Each CDR3 is given with its conserved first and last residue. The D gene is left open where the match is weak.

TRBV6-5	TRBJ1-1	NA	CASTQGNRPNTEAFF
TRBV10-3	TRBJ1-2	TRBD1	CAISDRDRANYGYTF
TRBV5-1	TRBJ2-1	NA	CASRPGTQTDNEQFF
TRBV30	TRBJ2-2	TRBD2	CAWSALAGATGELFF
TRBV29-1	TRBJ1-1	NA	CSVLSGAVIPEAFF
TRBV29-1	TRBJ1-1	NA	CSVGTGGSEAFF
TRBV10-3	TRBJ2-7	TRBD1	CAISEEGQGREQYF
TRBV7-2	TRBJ2-3	NA	CASSLLPPDTQYF
TRBV29-1	TRBJ2-4	TRBD1	CSVEEGQGVGIQYF
TRBV29-1	TRBJ2-3	NA	CSVKPRMTDTQYF
TRBV7-6	TRBJ2-1	TRBD2	CASSRVGWTSSNEQFF
TRBV14	TRBJ1-6	NA	CASSQDFGYNSPLHF
TRBV29-1	TRBJ2-3	TRBD1	CSVRDRPTDTQYF
TRBV7-2	TRBJ1-5	TRBD1	CASSFSARQGIQHF
TRBV5-1	TRBJ1-1	NA	CASSLQRVDTEAFF
TRBV14	TRBJ2-2	TRBD1	CASSLRQGQNTGELFF
TRBV10-2	TRBJ2-7	TRBD2	CASSVAGGLYEQYF
TRBV9	TRBJ2-5	NA	CASSGGGETQYF
TRBV25-1	TRBJ1-2	NA	CASSTRENYGYTF
TRBV2	TRBJ1-2	TRBD1	CASSLLVAGTGNGYTF
TRBV13	TRBJ2-1	NA	CASSVRTAPGRQFF
TRBV7-6	TRBJ2-3	NA	CASSGHISDTQYF
TRBV5-1	TRBJ2-7	NA	CASSLGLGEQYF
TRBV5-1	TRBJ1-1	TRBD1	CASSETGRNAEAFF
TRBV6-4	TRBJ2-3	NA	CASSEQSSTDTQYF
TRBV11-3	TRBJ1-2	TRBD1	CASSLVKGADGYTF
TRBV4-3	TRBJ1-2	NA	CASSQNGRGYTF
TRBV7-3	TRBJ2-1	TRBD2	CASSPGSGAYNEQFF
TRBV6-6	TRBJ1-2	NA	CASSYLVSRQGSGYTF
TRBV4-3	TRBJ1-2	NA	CASSQGAAGGYTF
TRBV30	TRBJ1-5	TRBD1	CAWSTGTGSNSNQPQHF
TRBV2	TRBJ2-3	TRBD2	CASKAGGPTDTQYF
TRBV29-1	TRBJ1-2	NA	CSVFNRARGGYTF
TRBV10-3	TRBJ1-2	TRBD1	CAISQGESYGYTF
TRBV7-8	TRBJ2-5	NA	CASSPGGLGETQYF
TRBV7-3	TRBJ2-6	TRBD1	CASSSTGPGANVLTF
TRBV6-5	TRBJ2-7	NA	CASSLQNEQYF
TRBV29-1	TRBJ1-2	NA	CSVDSFLNYGYTF
TRBV13	TRBJ2-5	NA	CASSFGASQETQYF
TRBV4-3	TRBJ1-2	NA	CASSPRVSGTEYGYTF
TRBV10-3	TRBJ2-5	NA	CAIREGGLLQETQYF
TRBV9	TRBJ1-5	TRBD1	CASSVGDSYSNQPQHF